A selection of T cell receptor beta chains follows, all from one sample in a study of T-cell memory formation after mild COVID-19. From the 5' RACE reads, TCRdb called clonotypes with MiXCR, one entry per CDR3 protein. In the table there are around 250,000 distinct CDR3 sequences, about 16% of which are singletons. Source material: PBMCs or a T cell subset sorted from them (not recorded which). These receptors were collected from a man aged 18 to 30 who had mild COVID-19 (a few samples of this study predate the infection). Cell type and time point are not known. Each CDR3 is given with its conserved first and last residue. D genes are given only for firm matches. Only part of the rows carry a size: once, few, many, or a class if the clone is expanded.

NA | NA | TRBJ1-1 | 15 | TRBV7-9 | CASSSLGVVNTEAFF | TGTGCCAGCAGCTCGTTGGGGGTCGTGAACACTGAAGCTTTCTTT
TRBD2 | NA | TRBJ2-1 | 16 | TRBV7-3 | CASSPGGGGAPGEQFF | TGTGCCAGCAGCCCCGGAGGCGGGGGGGCCCCCGGTGAGCAGTTCTTC
NA | NA | TRBJ2-2 | 14 | TRBV24-1 | CATSDSRGAGELFF | TGTGCCACCAGTGATTCCAGGGGGGCCGGGGAGCTGTTTTTT
NA | NA | TRBJ1-1 | 14 | TRBV4-1 | CASSQDIRATEAFF | TGCGCCAGCAGCCAAGATATTAGGGCCACTGAAGCTTTCTTT
NA | NA | TRBJ2-2 | 16 | TRBV27 | CASSFGKLRDTGELFF | TGTGCCAGCAGTTTTGGGAAGTTGCGGGACACCGGGGAGCTGTTTTTT
NA | NA | TRBJ2-7 | 16 | TRBV7-9 | CASSLVGERTIYEQYF | TGTGCCAGCAGCTTAGTGGGGGAAAGGACGATTTACGAGCAGTACTTC
NA | many | TRBJ2-7 | 16 | TRBV5-1 | CASSSVLAGPTYEQYF | TGCGCCAGCAGCTCAGTCCTGGCGGGGCCAACCTACGAGCAGTACTTC
TRBD1 | few | TRBJ1-5 | 14 | TRBV2 | CASRDDRGQQPQHF | TGTGCCAGCAGAGACGACAGGGGGCAACAGCCCCAGCATTTT
TRBD1 | few | TRBJ1-1 | 19 | TRBV7-2 | CASSSSGTGGNPLYTEAFF | TGTGCCAGCAGCTCGTCCGGGACAGGGGGCAACCCGCTTTACACTGAAGCTTTCTTT
NA | few | TRBJ2-5 | 15 | TRBV4-1 | CASSQGTAAQETQYF | TGCGCCAGCAGCCAAGGTACGGCAGCGCAAGAGACCCAGTACTTC
NA | few | TRBJ1-2 | 17 | TRBV7-2 | CASSFDFPGVSQRGYTF | TGTGCCAGCAGCTTCGATTTCCCAGGGGTGTCGCAGCGTGGCTACACCTTC
NA | many | TRBJ2-7 | 15 | TRBV7-9 | CASSLAGPSSYEQYF | TGTGCCAGCAGCTTAGCAGGGCCCTCCTCCTACGAGCAGTACTTC
NA | many | TRBJ1-1 | 13 | TRBV5-1 | CASSLGGSTEAFF | TGCGCCAGCAGCTTGGGGGGTTCCACTGAAGCTTTCTTT
TRBD1 | NA | TRBJ1-2 | 14 | TRBV29-1 | CSAYNADRANGYTF | TGCAGCGCATACAATGCGGACAGGGCAAATGGCTACACCTTC
TRBD1 | many | TRBJ2-2 | 17 | TRBV7-2 | CASSSYRDRAHTGELFF | TGTGCCAGCAGCTCGTACCGGGACAGGGCTCACACCGGGGAGCTGTTTTTT
NA | many | TRBJ2-5 | 13 | TRBV2 | CASSDGAAGTQYF | TGTGCCAGCAGTGACGGGGCGGCGGGGACCCAGTACTTC
TRBD2 | NA | TRBJ2-1 | 16 | TRBV6-4 | CASSGRDYLSYNEQFF | TGTGCCAGCAGTGGCCGGGACTATCTTTCCTACAATGAGCAGTTCTTC
NA | few | TRBJ2-7 | 11 | TRBV21-1 | CASSKVCEQYF | TGTGCCAGCAGCAAAGTCTGCGAGCAGTACTTC
NA | few | TRBJ2-2 | 12 | TRBV5-4 | CASRTARGELFF | TGTGCCAGCAGGACAGCCCGGGGGGAGCTGTTTTTT
NA | NA | TRBJ2-2 | 16 | TRBV7-3 | CASSLTGGSRTGELFF | TGTGCCAGCAGCTTAACTGGGGGGTCTAGGACCGGGGAGCTGTTTTTT
NA | few | TRBJ2-3 | 15 | TRBV15 | CATSREAGDPDTQYF | TGTGCCACCAGCAGAGAAGCAGGGGACCCAGATACGCAGTATTTT
TRBD2 | few | TRBJ2-3 | 15 | TRBV6-1 | CASSEFGRGGRTQYF | TGTGCCAGCAGTGAATTTGGACGGGGGGGCCGCACGCAGTATTTT
NA | NA | TRBJ1-6 | 14 | TRBV20-1 | CSVGEVGGWSPLHF | TGCAGTGTCGGGGAAGTGGGGGGTTGGTCACCCCTCCACTTT
NA | NA | TRBJ1-3 | 14 | TRBV5-1 | CASSAGASGNTIYF | TGCGCCAGCAGTGCAGGGGCCTCTGGAAACACCATATATTTT
NA | NA | TRBJ1-1 | 14 | TRBV6-1 | CASSEEGGRAEAFF | TGTGCCAGCAGTGAAGAGGGGGGGAGGGCTGAAGCTTTCTTT
TRBD1 | NA | TRBJ2-7 | 14 | TRBV6-5 | CASSTGQGFYEQYF | TGTGCCAGCAGTACAGGACAGGGGTTCTACGAGCAGTACTTC
NA | NA | TRBJ2-3 | 15 | TRBV6-6 | CASSYGRESTDTQYF | TGTGCCAGCAGTTACGGGCGGGAAAGCACAGATACGCAGTATTTT
NA | few | TRBJ1-1 | 15 | TRBV12-3/TRBV12-4 | CASSREKTGSFKVFF | TGTGCCAGCAGCCGAGAGAAAACAGGGTCGTTTAAAGTTTTCTTT
NA | few | TRBJ2-4 | 14 | TRBV2 | CASSDPLAKNIQYF | TGTGCCAGCAGTGACCCTTTAGCCAAAAACATTCAGTACTTC
NA | NA | TRBJ1-1 | 13 | TRBV5-1 | CASREAQGPEAFF | TGCGCCAGCAGAGAGGCTCAAGGACCCGAAGCTTTCTTT
NA | NA | TRBJ1-1 | 12 | TRBV20-1 | CSATRENTEAFF | TGCAGTGCTACCAGGGAGAACACTGAAGCTTTCTTT
TRBD1 | NA | TRBJ2-7 | 14 | TRBV12-3/TRBV12-4 | CASSATGTGNEQYF | TGTGCCAGCAGCGCAACCGGGACAGGGAACGAGCAGTACTTC
NA | NA | TRBJ2-7 | 14 | TRBV20-1 | CSAQGQAGTYEQYF | TGCAGTGCTCAAGGCCAGGCGGGGACCTACGAGCAGTACTTC
NA | few | TRBJ2-3 | 17 | TRBV6-5 | CASSYSPDPQTTDTQYF | TGTGCCAGCAGTTACTCTCCGGACCCACAGACGACAGATACGCAGTATTTT
TRBD2 | NA | TRBJ2-1 | 16 | TRBV7-6 | CASSFPGLAEYNEQFF | TGTGCCAGCAGCTTCCCGGGACTAGCGGAATACAATGAGCAGTTCTTC
NA | few | TRBJ1-4 | 14 | TRBV4-1 | CASSQKDSGGKLFF | TGCGCCAGCAGCCAGAAAGATAGCGGGGGAAAACTGTTTTTT
TRBD2 | few | TRBJ2-3 | 16 | TRBV4-1 | CASSQHYGEGPDTQYF | TGCGCCAGCAGCCAGCATTACGGGGAGGGGCCAGATACGCAGTATTTT
TRBD1 | NA | TRBJ2-1 | 15 | TRBV5-1 | CASSLGTGEDNEQFF | TGCGCCAGCAGCCTCGGGACAGGGGAAGACAATGAGCAGTTCTTC
TRBD1 | NA | TRBJ1-4 | 14 | TRBV27 | CASSHQGADEKLFF | TGTGCCAGCAGTCATCAGGGGGCGGATGAAAAACTGTTTTTT
TRBD1 | NA | TRBJ2-2 | 14 | TRBV9 | CASSARQGSRELFF | TGTGCCAGCAGCGCCCGACAGGGCAGTAGGGAGCTGTTTTTT
TRBD2 | few | TRBJ2-3 | 14 | TRBV7-2 | CASSPAGLTDTQYF | TGTGCCAGCAGCCCAGCGGGGCTCACAGATACGCAGTATTTT
NA | many | TRBJ1-1 | 15 | TRBV7-2 | CASSLEAGAGTEAFF | TGTGCCAGCAGCTTAGAGGCAGGGGCAGGCACTGAAGCTTTCTTT
TRBD1 | few | TRBJ1-2 | 15 | TRBV7-2 | CASSLSGGAGYGYTF | TGTGCCAGCAGCTTATCAGGGGGCGCAGGCTATGGCTACACCTTC
NA | NA | TRBJ1-1 | 15 | TRBV6-2/TRBV6-3 | CASSYSRGRGTEAFF | TGTGCCAGCAGTTACTCGAGGGGCCGGGGCACTGAAGCTTTCTTT
NA | once | TRBJ1-1 | 17 | TRBV3-1 | CASSQPVGGSMNTEALF | TGTGCCAGCAGCCAACCGGTGGGGGGGTCCATGAACACTGAAGCTCTCTTT
NA | few | TRBJ2-7 | 12 | TRBV11-2 | CASSLTPGEQYF | TGTGCCAGCAGCTTAACTCCGGGAGAGCAGTACTTC
NA | NA | TRBJ1-5 | 15 | TRBV4-3 | CASSQQREGGQPQHF | TGCGCCAGCAGCCAACAGAGGGAGGGAGGTCAGCCCCAGCATTTT
NA | NA | TRBJ2-5 | 11 | TRBV10-3 | CAIRSQETQYF | TGTGCCATCAGGAGCCAAGAGACCCAGTACTTC
NA | NA | TRBJ2-3 | 13 | TRBV28 | CASIHSGTDTQYF | TGTGCCAGCATTCATTCAGGCACAGATACGCAGTATTTT
TRBD1 | few | TRBJ2-5 | 14 | TRBV12-3/TRBV12-4 | CASSRPGGEETQYF | TGTGCCAGCAGCCGACCAGGGGGCGAAGAGACCCAGTACTTC
NA | NA | TRBJ1-2 | 13 | TRBV10-3 | CAISGVTAAGYTF | TGTGCCATCAGTGGAGTGACAGCGGCCGGCTACACCTTC
TRBD1 | NA | TRBJ2-3 | 15 | TRBV25-1 | CASSDDRGREDTQYF | TGTGCCAGCAGTGATGACAGGGGCCGGGAAGATACGCAGTATTTT
NA | NA | TRBJ1-1 | 13 | TRBV7-9 | CASSLLQNTEAFF | TGTGCCAGCAGCTTACTTCAGAACACTGAAGCTTTCTTT
NA | few | TRBJ2-3 | 15 | TRBV20-1 | CSARGRAGSTDTQYF | TGCAGTGCTAGAGGCAGGGCCGGAAGCACAGATACGCAGTATTTT
NA | NA | TRBJ2-1 | 16 | TRBV25-1 | CASSGHSEGPYNEQFF | TGTGCCAGCAGTGGACATTCCGAGGGGCCCTACAATGAGCAGTTCTTC
NA | NA | TRBJ1-1 | 12 | TRBV7-9 | CASGLKNTEAFF | TGTGCCAGCGGGCTGAAGAACACTGAAGCTTTCTTT
TRBD2 | NA | TRBJ2-3 | 15 | TRBV28 | CASSSLLAGVDTQYF | TGTGCCAGCAGCTCGTTACTAGCGGGCGTCGATACGCAGTATTTT
TRBD1 | NA | TRBJ2-2 | 13 | TRBV6-6 | CAIQGLNTGELFF | TGTGCCATACAGGGGCTGAACACCGGGGAGCTGTTTTTT